This TCR beta chain was obtained from a study of beta chain features in type 1 diabetes. Sequenced material consisted of expressed TCRB transcripts (all of the isolated RNA was reverse transcribed). It was found that naive, central memory and regulatory T cell samples averaged about 3.4 million reads. The repertoire was sequenced with immunoSEQ multiplex PCR; TCRdb's copy has only in-frame clones and lacks some. This repertoire shows hundreds of thousands of clones, roughly a sixth found once; its top ten account for roughly 0.025%. Study-wide results and caveats: Insertions were fewer and deletions more numerous at VDJ junctions in type 1 diabetes patients.

Trimming took off 6 bases at V and 4 bases at J, with 13 bases between the two ends. CDR1 and CDR2 (germline): LNHDA, SQIVND (reference sequence). The CDR3 runs 13 residues. Sorting gave populations that all exceeded 98% purity. In the case of this clone: As yet, its antigen is unknown.

The chain recombines TRBV19 with TRBJ2-7; D perhaps matches TRBD2 (5 bases). Material: naive CD4+ T cells from blood. This clonotype was sampled from a woman under 30 in good health. CDR3: CASSDRSGYEQYF. CDR3 DNA sequence: TGTGCCAGTAGCGATAGGTCGGGGTACGAGCAGTACTTC. The variable domain in full, with the rest retrieved from reference TRBV19 and TRBJ2-7, is DGGITQSPKYLFRKEGQNVTLSCEQNLNHDAMYWYRQDPGQGLRLIYYSQIVNDFQKGDIAEGYSVSREKKESFPLTVTSAQKNPTAFYLCASSDRSGYEQYFGPGTRLTVT.